The present T cell receptor (beta chain) was sequenced within a study of T cells after yellow fever vaccination. Overall study results and limits: Researchers noted that a small share of clonotypes showed up in both CD4 and CD8 compartments. Booster samples showed a return of most primary-vaccination clones (almost 97% CD4, over 70% CD8).

This clonotype was detected ten times or more. The antigen remains unidentified. TCRdb processed the 5' RACE reads anew with MiXCR; each CDR3 protein has one entry. The sample consists of 300,000 to 350,000 distinct CDR3 sequences, approximately 3.9% of them appearing once. From germline, CDR1 is MNHEY and CDR2 SVGEGT. The CDR3 totals 15 residues. V lost 7 bases to trimming and J lost 5 bases, with 19 bases between them. The receptor was derived from a man between 18 and 35 years old who received the YFV17D yellow fever vaccine. Material: PBMCs, obtained 5 days after the yellow fever booster vaccination. The chain carries TRBV6-2 or TRBV6-3 and TRBJ2-3; D could derive from TRBD1 or TRBD2 (5 bases each). The chain's CDR3 is CASTSRGISGDTQYF. The CDR3 DNA reads as TGTGCCAGCACTTCGAGGGGAATTTCTGGAGATACGCAGTATTTT.